The 17 T cell receptor beta chains presented below share a single source sample, sequenced in a study of neurological immune-mediated disorders. Time point defined: longitudinal time-point 3. TCRdb re-derived calls from the 5' RACE reads in MiXCR, one entry per CDR3 protein. The table includes about 50,000 distinct CDR3 sequences, approximately 9.2% detected once. The sequenced sample was PBMCs. All receptors come from a woman aged 40 to 49 in good health.

This clonotype came up many times. The gene calls are TRBV4-2 and TRBJ2-5; possibly TRBD2 for D (6 bases). CDR3 size: 17 residues. Looked up from germline, CDR1 is LGHNA and CDR2 is YNFKEQ. V was clipped by 0 bases and J by 1 base, with 15 bases between them. CDR3 protein: CASSQDQKSGLQETQYF. CDR3 coding DNA: TGTGCCAGCAGCCAAGATCAGAAAAGCGGGCTCCAAGAGACCCAGTACTTC.

This clonotype was counted ten times or more. The V and J genes are TRBV15 and TRBJ2-3; D unclear. The CDR3 spans 12 residues. V was shortened by 1 base and J by 6 bases, with 5 bases between the two germline ends. Germline-derived CDR1 and CDR2 are LNHNV and YYDKDF (reference sequence). CDR3 protein: CATSRVSDTQYF. DNA of the CDR3: TGTGCCACCAGCAGAGTTTCCGATACGCAGTATTTT.

This clonotype was counted ten times or more. This chain links TRBV20-1 with TRBJ1-5; D possibly corresponds to TRBD1 (6 bases). This CDR3 spans 14 amino acids. Germline V gene data show CDR1 as DFQATT and CDR2 as SNEGSKA (reference sequence). Trimming removed 6 bases at V and 6 bases at J, with 18 bases between. The CDR3 nucleotides read TGCAGTGCCCAGACAGGTTCGTCGGGTCAGCCCCAGCATTTT. Its protein product is CSAQTGSSGQPQHF.

V is TRBV28 and J is TRBJ2-7; D gene unclear. Trimming removed 4 bases from V and 3 bases from J, with 13 bases in between. The germline V gene has CDR1 MDHEN and CDR2 SYDVKM. The CDR3 covers 14 residues. The CDR3 DNA is TGTGCCAGCAGTTCCTCGGACGGATACTACGAGCAGTACTTC. It specifies CASSSSDGYYEQYF.

Many counts were recorded for this clonotype. The chain is built from TRBV7-9 and TRBJ2-6; D might be TRBD1 (5 bases). The CDR3 length is 16 residues. The V gene lost 1 base and the J gene lost 1 base, with 8 bases spanning the gap. Germline-derived CDR1 and CDR2 are SEHNR and FQNEAQ (reference sequence). The CDR3 nucleotides read TGTGCCAGCAGCTTAGTAGGGGATTCTGGGGCCAACGTCCTGACTTTC. Protein product: CASSLVGDSGANVLTF.

This clonotype was observed many times. The CDR3 here is CASSLNRVGANVLTF. Here the CDR3 DNA reads TGCGCCAGCAGCTTAAACAGGGTTGGGGCCAACGTCCTGACTTTC. This chain uses TRBV5-1 with TRBJ2-6, with D maybe TRBD1 (6 bases). Trimming shortened V by 2 bases and J by 3 bases, and 9 bases separated the two germline ends. The CDR3 has 15 residues. CDR1 is SGHRS and CDR2 is YFSETQ in the germline V gene.

This clonotype appeared many times. The rearrangement links TRBV7-2 to TRBJ2-3; D tentatively reads TRBD1 or TRBD2 (5 bases each). Germline loops: CDR1 SGHTA, CDR2 FQGNSA. The length of the CDR3 is 14 residues. V lost 3 bases, J lost 5 bases, and 12 bases lay in between. CDR3 bases: TGTGCCAGCAGCTTTTCCTATGGGGGAGATACGCAGTATTTT. This gives the protein CASSFSYGGDTQYF.

This clonotype was counted at least ten times. The chain links TRBV5-6 to TRBJ1-2, with unresolved D. The ends were cut back, 6 bases at V and 2 bases at J, with 14 bases in the middle. The germline V gene has CDR1 SGHDT and CDR2 YYEEEE. The CDR3 is made up of 14 amino acids. CDR3 in amino acids: CASILGGPNYGYTF. The CDR3 DNA reads as TGTGCCAGCATCCTCGGCGGGCCCAACTATGGCTACACCTTC.

The rearrangement links TRBV6-2 or TRBV6-3 to TRBJ2-2, with TRBD2 identical over 10 bases. CDR1 and CDR2 (germline): MNHEY, SVGEGT. J was trimmed by 1 base and V by 6 bases; bases with no gene match: 2. CDR3 length: 15 residues. The CDR3 sequence is CASSRTSGNTGELFF. In DNA form, the CDR3 reads TGTGCCAGCAGCAGGACTAGCGGGAACACCGGGGAGCTGTTTTTT.

As regards this clonotype: At one of its ends the junction is not consistent with the germline gene, which may arise from a read error. V is TRBV4-1 and J is TRBJ2-7; D remains unclear. Germline CDR1 reads MGHRA; CDR2 reads YSYEKL. This CDR3 has 15 residues. CDR3: CANSQDYQLSPEQYF. The DNA for the CDR3 is TGCGCCAACAGCCAAGATTACCAGCTATCTCCCGAGCAGTACTTC.

Many counts were recorded for this clonotype. V is TRBV29-1 and J is TRBJ1-2; TRBD1 matches 9 bases. After removal of 4 bases from V and 8 bases from J, the junction contained 5 bases not matched to a gene. Germline CDR1 is SQVTM and CDR2 is ANQGSEA. There are 12 residues in the CDR3. The CDR3 protein is CSVAGQGLGYTF. CDR3 coding DNA: TGCAGCGTTGCGGGACAGGGCTTAGGCTACACCTTC. The full variable domain, completed using reference TRBV29-1 and TRBJ1-2, is SAVISQKPSRDICQRGTSLTIQCQVDSQVTMMFWYRQQPGQSLTLIATANQGSEATYESGFVIDKFPISRPNLTFSTLTVSNMSPEDSSIYLCSVAGQGLGYTFGSGTRLTVV.

The chain uses TRBV25-1 and TRBJ1-2, with 9 bases identical to TRBD1. The CDR3 spans 11 residues. Germline V gene lookup returns CDR1 MGHDK and CDR2 SYGVNS. In nucleotides, the CDR3 is TGTACTGGACAGGGGTCCTATGGCTACACCTTC. This translates into CTGQGSYGYTF.

There are many counts of this clonotype. The rearrangement links TRBV6-1 to TRBJ1-1, with 8 bases identical to TRBD1. Germline lookup yields CDR1 MNHNS and CDR2 SASEGT. The ends lost 3 bases at V and 10 bases at J; junction bases unmatched: 13. This CDR3 contains 15 residues. The CDR3 loop is CASSEVQGAPGGAFF. CDR3 DNA: TGTGCCAGCAGTGAGGTTCAGGGGGCTCCGGGGGGAGCTTTCTTT.

This clonotype has a count of ten or more. The chain links TRBV9 to TRBJ1-1; 9 nucleotides match TRBD1. This CDR3 contains 17 residues. Losses at the gene ends were 0 bases for V and 4 bases for J; bases not matched to a gene: 10. CDR1 is SGDLS and CDR2 is YYNGEE in the germline V gene. The CDR3 protein is CASSVGGTGFTGTEAFF. In DNA form, the CDR3 reads TGTGCCAGCAGCGTAGGGGGGACAGGGTTCACGGGCACTGAAGCTTTCTTT.

This clonotype has ten or more counts. The CDR3 region is CASSTQGNTEAFF. The CDR3, as DNA: TGTGCCAGCAGCACCCAGGGTAACACTGAAGCTTTCTTT. The rearrangement uses TRBV11-2 and TRBJ1-1; D may be TRBD1 (5 bases). Germline CDR1 is SGHAT and CDR2 is FQNNGV. This CDR3 contains 13 residues. Trimming pared 5 bases from V and 2 bases from J, leaving 9 bases between.

This clonotype was picked up many times. The chain employs TRBV9 and TRBJ2-6; no clear D gene. Germline lookup yields CDR1 SGDLS and CDR2 YYNGEE. CDR3 length: 18 residues. V lost 0 bases and J 0 bases, leaving 13 bases between the germline ends. CDR3 sequence (DNA): TGTGCCAGCAGCGTAGCTGACGTGTGGGGCTCTGGGGCCAACGTCCTGACTTTC. Protein: CASSVADVWGSGANVLTF.

This clonotype was detected many times. The CDR3 sequence: CASSQDFQGGYGYTF. The CDR3 DNA sequence: TGTGCCAGCAGCCAAGACTTTCAGGGTGGCTATGGCTACACCTTC. V and J are TRBV3-1 and TRBJ1-2; a weak D match, TRBD1 (5 bases). Germline V gene data show CDR1 as LGHDT and CDR2 as YNNKEL (reference sequence). CDR3 length: 15 residues. The V and J ends lost 0 bases and 4 bases respectively, with 12 bases between them.